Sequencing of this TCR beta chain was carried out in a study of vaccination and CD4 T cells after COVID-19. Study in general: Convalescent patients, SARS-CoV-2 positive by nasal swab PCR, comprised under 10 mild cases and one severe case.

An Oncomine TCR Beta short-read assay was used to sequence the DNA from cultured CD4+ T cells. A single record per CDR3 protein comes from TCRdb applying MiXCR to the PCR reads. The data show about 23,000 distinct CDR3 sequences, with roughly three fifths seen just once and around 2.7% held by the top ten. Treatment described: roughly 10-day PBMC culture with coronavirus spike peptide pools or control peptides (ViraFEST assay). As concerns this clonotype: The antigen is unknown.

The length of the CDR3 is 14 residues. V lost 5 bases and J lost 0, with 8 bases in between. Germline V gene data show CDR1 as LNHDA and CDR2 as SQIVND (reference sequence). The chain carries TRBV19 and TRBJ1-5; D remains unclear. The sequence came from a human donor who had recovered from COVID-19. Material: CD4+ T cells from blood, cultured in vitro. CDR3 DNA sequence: TGTGCCAGTAGTCAAGGGTTTAGCAATCAGCCCCAGCATTTT. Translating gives CASSQGFSNQPQHF. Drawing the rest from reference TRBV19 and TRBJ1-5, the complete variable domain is DGGITQSPKYLFRKEGQNVTLSCEQNLNHDAMYWYRQDPGQGLRLIYYSQIVNDFQKGDIAEGYSVSREKKESFPLTVTSAQKNPTAFYLCASSQGFSNQPQHFGDGTRLSIL.